A single sample gave rise to the 3 T cell receptor beta chains below, sequenced in a study of blood T cell repertoires in COVID-19 (TCRdb year 2020). Receptors were amplified or captured by the immunoSEQ multiplex PCR assay. Entries here come from immuneACCESS through TCRdb and include only in-frame sequences with V and J called. Some clones fail to appear in such tables; in the studies checked, an unresolved V gene covers under half of the shortfall, and the cause of the remainder is unknown. The sample records roughly 280,000 clones, 86% of which are singletons. About 4% of the sample belongs to the ten largest clones. Material: peripheral blood. The receptor set was obtained from a man younger than 35 with active or convalescent COVID-19.

The CDR3 loop reads CASSQGEQVLEKLFF. CDR3 bases: TGCGCCAGCAGCCAAGGGGAACAGGTGCTTGAAAAACTGTTTTTT. V and J are TRBV4-1 and TRBJ1-4, with D tentatively TRBD1 (5 bases). The V end lost 1 base, the J end lost 7 bases, and 13 bases lay between the germline ends. The CDR3 totals 15 residues. CDR1 and CDR2 from the germline V gene are MGHRA and YSYEKL.

In its sample, this clone was seen once. The gene calls are TRBV19 and TRBJ1-4, with TRBD1 as a possible D gene (5 bases). CDR3 length equals 13 residues. Germline lookup yields CDR1 LNHDA and CDR2 SQIVND (reference sequence). Trimming left V 11 bases short and J 5 bases short, with 15 bases between. The chain's CDR3 is CAGSTALNEKLFF. The DNA of the CDR3 is TGTGCCGGATCGACAGCGCTGAATGAAAAACTGTTTTTT.

The chain is built from TRBV9 and TRBJ2-1, with TRBD2 matching 8 bases. From germline, CDR1 is SGDLS and CDR2 YYNGEE. This CDR3 comprises 17 residues. V dropped 4 bases and J dropped 4; count of bases not matched to a gene: 13. The CDR3 bases are TGTGCCAGCAGCCCCGGAAGGGTAGCGGGAACATACAATGAGCAGTTCTTC. This codes for CASSPGRVAGTYNEQFF.